These 19 T cell receptor beta chains originate from one sample sequenced in a study of spatial heterogeneity in lung cancer. Described time point: sample taken at primary tumor resection. Whole RNA, which was extracted from tumor, nontumor lung tissue or frozen PBMC, was sequenced without any cell sorting. One entry per CDR3 protein results from TCRdb running MiXCR on the 5' RACE reads. The table has roughly 14,000 distinct CDR3 sequences, about 9.4% seen once. The sequencing used PBMCs, collected at surgery. The receptor source for this set is a male donor with early-stage non-small cell lung cancer.

This clonotype showed up many times. This chain connects TRBV6-2 or TRBV6-3 to TRBJ2-1, with 7 nucleotides matching TRBD2. The CDR3 runs to 22 residues. Germline CDR1 MNHEY, CDR2 SVGEGT. The V and J ends lost 6 bases and 0 bases, in that order; junction bases with no gene match: 26. The CDR3 loop reads CASSLTARSSGWGINSYNEQFF. CDR3 in DNA: TGTGCCAGCAGCTTGACCGCCAGGTCTAGCGGTTGGGGGATTAACTCCTACAATGAGCAGTTCTTC.

This clonotype was recorded many times. The chain is built from TRBV28 and TRBJ2-5, with TRBD1 matching over 8 bases. With V trimmed by 3 bases and J by 5 bases, 14 bases remained unmatched. Germline lookup yields CDR1 MDHEN and CDR2 SYDVKM. CDR3 length: 17 amino acids. The CDR3 bases are TGTGCCAGCAGTTTCCTAAGGACAGGGAAGGTGCGCGAGACCCAGTACTTC. Encoded protein: CASSFLRTGKVRETQYF.

The sample holds many counts of this clonotype. The chain couples TRBV3-1 to TRBJ2-3; 12 nucleotides agree with TRBD2. J was trimmed by 4 bases and V by 3 bases; bases with no gene match: 2. CDR1 and CDR2 from the germline V gene are LGHDT and YNNKEL (reference sequence). This CDR3 spans 15 amino acids. This CDR3 reads CASSQGLAGADTQYF. The CDR3 DNA is TGTGCCAGCAGCCAGGGACTAGCGGGCGCAGATACGCAGTATTTT.

By sample fraction, this clonotype is medium-sized. The chain joins TRBV28 to TRBJ2-7; D tentatively reads TRBD1 or TRBD2 (5 bases each). V gave up 10 bases and J gave up 7 bases, with 20 bases separating them. The CDR3 spans 13 residues. Germline-derived CDR1 and CDR2 are MDHEN and SYDVKM. For the CDR3, the DNA is TGTGCCACCTCGGGGCAGCCCCGAGGGGAGCAGTACTTC. It is translated as CATSGQPRGEQYF.

This clonotype was detected many times. The chain couples TRBV27 to TRBJ2-3; D not certain. This CDR3 is built from 17 residues. Trimming took 4 bases from V and 1 from J, leaving 18 bases between them. Germline assignment: CDR1 MNHEY and CDR2 SMNVEV (reference sequence). The CDR3 sequence is CASSSSSAASRTDTQYF. The CDR3 region has the DNA TGTGCCAGCAGTTCTTCCTCCGCAGCGAGCCGCACAGATACGCAGTATTTT.

This clonotype is medium-sized in the sample. CDR3 DNA: TGTGCCAGCAGCCCGGGACTCCCGGGTGCAGATACGCAGTATTTT. Amino acid sequence: CASSPGLPGADTQYF. The chain carries TRBV5-6 and TRBJ2-3, with D possibly matching TRBD2 (6 bases). With 4 bases removed from V and 4 bases from J, the gap between germline ends came to 16 bases. The CDR3 sequence is 15 residues long. CDR1 is SGHDT, CDR2 YYEEEE, per germline.

This clonotype occurred many times. The chain recombines TRBV28 with TRBJ2-7; 12 bases map to TRBD1. The J segment lost 6 bases and the V segment lost 6 bases, leaving 6 bases of the junction unmatched. Per germline, CDR1 MDHEN and CDR2 SYDVKM. CDR3 size: 14 residues. The CDR3 region has the DNA TGTGCCAGCAGAGGGACAGGGGGCGCCTCCGAGCAGTACTTC. Its translation: CASRGTGGASEQYF.

This clonotype was counted ten times or more. The gene calls are TRBV29-1 and TRBJ2-2; D may correspond to TRBD1 or TRBD2 (5 bases each). Trimming left V 8 bases short and J 2 bases short, with 12 bases between. This CDR3 has 13 residues. Germline CDR1 is SQVTM and CDR2 is ANQGSEA. CDR3 region: CSTRDQNTGELFF. Written as DNA, the CDR3 is TGCAGCACCCGGGACCAAAACACCGGGGAGCTGTTTTTT.

This clonotype has a handful of counts. The chain combines TRBV2 with TRBJ2-7; D call uncertain. The CDR3 totals 11 residues. The germline V and J ends were trimmed by 7 bases and 2 bases, with 6 bases remaining between them. CDR1 and CDR2 from the germline V gene are SNHLY and FYNNEI. CDR3: CASTGTYEQYF. In DNA form, the CDR3 reads TGTGCCAGCACCGGCACCTACGAGCAGTACTTC.

Sample share makes this clonotype medium-sized. The V gene is TRBV27, the J gene TRBJ2-1; TRBD2 is a possible D gene (5 bases). V was clipped by 5 bases and J by 10 bases, with 15 bases between them. The CDR3 contains 13 residues. Germline assignment: CDR1 MNHEY and CDR2 SMNVEV (reference sequence). DNA for the CDR3: TGTGCCAGCAGTCCAGGACCCAAGCGGGAGCAGTTCTTC. Translated: CASSPGPKREQFF.

This clonotype is deemed large. The chain links TRBV12-3 or TRBV12-4 to TRBJ2-5; 7 bases agree with TRBD2. V gave up 1 base and J gave up 4 bases; unmatched junction bases: 15. This CDR3 has 18 amino acids. The CDR3 sequence is CASSLVAVWRERGETQYF. The CDR3 DNA follows: TGTGCCAGCAGTTTAGTTGCGGTTTGGCGGGAGCGAGGAGAGACCCAGTACTTC.

CDR3 protein: CASSLTGATFTDTQYF. CDR3 nucleotides: TGTGCCAGCAGTTTAACAGGGGCCACCTTCACAGATACGCAGTATTTT. The V call is TRBV28, the J call TRBJ2-3, with TRBD1 matching over 7 bases. Trimming cost V 2 bases and J 2 bases; bases outside gene matches: 7. The V gene's germline CDR1 is MDHEN and CDR2 SYDVKM. This CDR3 region has 16 residues.

This clonotype was seen at least ten times. This rearrangement joins TRBV4-2 to TRBJ1-4, with unresolved D. Germline CDR1 reads LGHNA; CDR2 reads YNFKEQ. The CDR3 runs 14 residues. Trimming left V 1 base short and J 0 bases short, with 3 bases between. This CDR3 reads CASSQVATNEKLFF. The CDR3 region has the DNA TGTGCCAGCAGCCAAGTTGCAACTAATGAAAAACTGTTTTTT.

This clonotype was detected many times. The chain uses TRBV28 and TRBJ2-5; D perhaps matches TRBD2 (5 bases). CDR3 length equals 13 residues. Per the germline V gene, CDR1 is MDHEN and CDR2 is SYDVKM. The V gene lost 5 bases and the J gene lost 7 bases, with 14 bases spanning the gap. The CDR3 reads CASSPRGRGTQYF. The CDR3 nucleotides are TGTGCCAGCAGTCCACGGGGTCGGGGGACCCAGTACTTC.

This clonotype was counted ten times or more. The chain recombines TRBV10-1 with TRBJ1-1, with a weak D call TRBD1 (5 bases). The germline gives CDR1 WNHNN, CDR2 SYGVQD (reference sequence). Deletions cut 3 bases from V and 2 bases from J, with 13 bases between. This CDR3 has 15 residues. The CDR3 nucleotides are TGCGCCAGCAGTGAAGGGGCCCGGGGAAACACTGAAGCTTTCTTT. Translation: CASSEGARGNTEAFF.

This clonotype was counted at least ten times. This sequence joins TRBV6-1 and TRBJ2-5; 8 positions match TRBD2. CDR1 is MNHNS and CDR2 is SASEGT in the germline V gene. The trim removed 2 bases at V and 4 bases at J, leaving 6 bases unmatched. There are 15 residues in the CDR3. The CDR3 nucleotides are TGTGCCAGCAGTGAATTTGACGGGAGGGTAGAGACCCAGTACTTC. It translates to CASSEFDGRVETQYF.

V usage is TRBV6-5 and J usage is TRBJ1-6; 9 positions agree with TRBD1. Germline lookup yields CDR1 MNHEY and CDR2 SVGAGI. With 8 bases clipped from V and 8 bases from J, the junction kept 4 bases outside the gene matches. The CDR3 has 13 amino acids. The chain's CDR3 is CASFRDRDSPLHF. DNA of the CDR3: TGTGCCAGCTTCCGGGACAGGGATTCACCCCTCCACTTT.

This clonotype was seen ten or more times. V and J are TRBV27 and TRBJ1-1; no firm D call. Trimming took off 5 bases at V and 5 bases at J, with 12 bases between the two ends. CDR3 length equals 13 residues. Germline V CDR1 and CDR2: MNHEY, SMNVEV (reference sequence). CDR3 sequence reads: CASSPSSRTEAFF. In DNA, the CDR3 is TGTGCCAGCAGTCCCTCATCCCGAACTGAAGCTTTCTTT.

This clonotype was seen many times. V usage is TRBV6-5 and J usage is TRBJ1-2; a weak D match, TRBD1 (6 bases). The V end lost 7 bases, the J end lost 3 bases, and 12 bases lay between the germline ends. Germline assignment: CDR1 MNHEY and CDR2 SVGAGI. The CDR3 sequence is 13 residues long. The DNA for the CDR3 is TGTGCCAGCACTCGGGACACCGACTATGGCTACACCTTC. Its protein is CASTRDTDYGYTF.